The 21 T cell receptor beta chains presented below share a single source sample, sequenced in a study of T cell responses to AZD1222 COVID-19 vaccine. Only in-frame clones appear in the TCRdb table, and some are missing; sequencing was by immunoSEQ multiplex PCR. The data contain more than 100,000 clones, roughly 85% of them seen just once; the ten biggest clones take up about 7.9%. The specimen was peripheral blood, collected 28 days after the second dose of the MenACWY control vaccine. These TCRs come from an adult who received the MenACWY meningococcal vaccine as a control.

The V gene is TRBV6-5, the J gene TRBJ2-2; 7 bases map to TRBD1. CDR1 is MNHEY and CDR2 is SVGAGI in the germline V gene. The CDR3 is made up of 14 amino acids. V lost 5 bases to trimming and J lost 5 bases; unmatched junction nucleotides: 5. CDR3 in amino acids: CASSIGGWTGELFF. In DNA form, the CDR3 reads TGTGCCAGCAGTATAGGGGGCTGGACCGGGGAGCTGTTTTTT.

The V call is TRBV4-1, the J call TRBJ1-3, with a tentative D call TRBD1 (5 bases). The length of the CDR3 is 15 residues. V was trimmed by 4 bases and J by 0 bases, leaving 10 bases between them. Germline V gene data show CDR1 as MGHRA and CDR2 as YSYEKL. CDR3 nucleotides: TGCGCCAGCAGCCCTGGGACGATCTCTGGAAACACCATATATTTT. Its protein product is CASSPGTISGNTIYF.

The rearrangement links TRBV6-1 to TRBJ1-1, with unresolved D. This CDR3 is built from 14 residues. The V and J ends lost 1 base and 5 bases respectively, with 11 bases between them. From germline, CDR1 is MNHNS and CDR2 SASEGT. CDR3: CASSEGSKGTEAFF. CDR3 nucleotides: TGTGCCAGCAGTGAAGGTTCGAAGGGAACTGAAGCTTTCTTT.

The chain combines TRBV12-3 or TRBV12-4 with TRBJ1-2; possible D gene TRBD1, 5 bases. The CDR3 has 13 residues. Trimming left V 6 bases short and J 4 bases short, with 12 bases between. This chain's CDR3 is CASSTQDIYGYTF. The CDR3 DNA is TGTGCCAGCAGCACACAGGATATCTATGGCTACACCTTC.

The CDR3, as DNA: TGCGCCAGCAGTGCGAACTCCATAACCGGGGAGCTGTTTTTT. It codes for CASSANSITGELFF. The chain has TRBV5-1 and TRBJ2-2, with D unclear. Trimming shortened V by 5 bases and J by 5 bases, and 13 bases separated the two germline ends. This CDR3 spans 14 amino acids. Looked up from germline, CDR1 is SGHRS and CDR2 is YFSETQ.

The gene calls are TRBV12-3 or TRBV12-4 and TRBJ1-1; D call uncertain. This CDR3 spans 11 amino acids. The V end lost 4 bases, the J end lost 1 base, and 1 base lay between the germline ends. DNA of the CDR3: TGTGCCAGCAGTTGGAACACTGAAGCTTTCTTT. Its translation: CASSWNTEAFF.

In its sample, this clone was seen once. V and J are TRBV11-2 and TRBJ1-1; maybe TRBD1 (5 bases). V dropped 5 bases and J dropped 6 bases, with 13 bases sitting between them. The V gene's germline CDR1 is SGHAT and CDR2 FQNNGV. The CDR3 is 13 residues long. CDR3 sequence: CASSARQTAEAFF. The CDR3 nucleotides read TGTGCCAGCAGCGCCCGACAGACTGCTGAAGCTTTCTTT.

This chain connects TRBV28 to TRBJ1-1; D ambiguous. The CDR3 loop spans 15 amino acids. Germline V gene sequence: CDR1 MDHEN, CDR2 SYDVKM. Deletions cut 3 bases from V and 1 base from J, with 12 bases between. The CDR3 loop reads CASSFRGSGNTEAFF. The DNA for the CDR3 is TGTGCCAGCAGTTTTAGAGGGTCTGGGAACACTGAAGCTTTCTTT. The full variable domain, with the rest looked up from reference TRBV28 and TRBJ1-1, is DVKVTQSSRYLVKRTGEKVFLECVQDMDHENMFWYRQDPGLGLRLIYFSYDVKMKEKGDIPEGYSVSREKKERFSLILESASTNQTSMYLCASSFRGSGNTEAFFGQGTRLTVV.

CDR3 sequence reads: CASSLDSNPGTDTQYF. The CDR3 DNA follows: TGTGCCAGCAGCTTGGACAGTAACCCTGGCACAGATACGCAGTATTTT. The chain has TRBV5-4 and TRBJ2-3; D unclear. The ends were cut back, 0 bases at V and 1 base at J, with 12 bases in the middle. This CDR3 spans 16 amino acids. CDR1 is SGHNT and CDR2 is YYREEE in the germline V gene (reference sequence).

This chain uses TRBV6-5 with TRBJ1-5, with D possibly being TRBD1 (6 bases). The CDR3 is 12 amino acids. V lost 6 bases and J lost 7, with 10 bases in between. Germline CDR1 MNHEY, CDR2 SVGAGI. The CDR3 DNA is TGTGCCAGCAGACAGGGAAAACAGCCCCAGCATTTT. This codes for CASRQGKQPQHF.

The CDR3 loop reads CASSAGLGNIQYF. CDR3 coding DNA: TGTGCCAGCAGCGCTGGACTTGGGAACATTCAGTACTTC. The chain is built from TRBV7-3 and TRBJ2-4; possible D gene TRBD2, 5 bases. The V gene lost 5 bases and the J gene lost 7 bases, with 12 bases spanning the gap. Germline V CDR1 and CDR2: SGHTA, FQGTGA. This CDR3 is built from 13 residues.

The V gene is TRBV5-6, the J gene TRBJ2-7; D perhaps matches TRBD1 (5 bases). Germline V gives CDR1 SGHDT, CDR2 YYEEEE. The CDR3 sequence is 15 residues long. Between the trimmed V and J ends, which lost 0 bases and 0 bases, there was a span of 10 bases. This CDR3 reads CASSLDRYPSYEQYV. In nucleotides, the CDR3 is TGTGCCAGCAGCTTGGACAGGTATCCCTCCTACGAGCAGTACGTC.

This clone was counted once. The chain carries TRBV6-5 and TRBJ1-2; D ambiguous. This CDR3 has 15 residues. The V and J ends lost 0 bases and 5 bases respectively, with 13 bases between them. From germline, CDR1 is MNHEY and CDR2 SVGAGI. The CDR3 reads CASSYSRSAEYGYTF. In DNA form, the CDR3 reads TGTGCCAGCAGTTACTCGAGGTCAGCGGAATATGGCTACACCTTC.

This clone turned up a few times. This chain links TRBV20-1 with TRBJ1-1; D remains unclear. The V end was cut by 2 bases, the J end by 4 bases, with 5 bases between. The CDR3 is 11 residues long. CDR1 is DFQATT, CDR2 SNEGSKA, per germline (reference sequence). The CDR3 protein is CSARQVTEAFF. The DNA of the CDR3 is TGCAGTGCTAGACAAGTCACTGAAGCTTTCTTT.

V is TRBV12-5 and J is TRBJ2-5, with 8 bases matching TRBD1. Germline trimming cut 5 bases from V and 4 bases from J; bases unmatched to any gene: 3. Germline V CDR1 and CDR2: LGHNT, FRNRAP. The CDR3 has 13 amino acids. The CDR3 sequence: CASGLTGGETQYF. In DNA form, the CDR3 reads TGTGCTAGTGGTCTTACAGGGGGAGAGACCCAGTACTTC. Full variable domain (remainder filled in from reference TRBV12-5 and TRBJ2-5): DARVTQTPRHKVTEMGQEVTMRCQPILGHNTVFWYRQTMMQGLELLAYFRNRAPLDDSGMPKDRFSAEMPDATLATLKIQPSEPRDSAVYFCASGLTGGETQYFGPGTRLLVL.

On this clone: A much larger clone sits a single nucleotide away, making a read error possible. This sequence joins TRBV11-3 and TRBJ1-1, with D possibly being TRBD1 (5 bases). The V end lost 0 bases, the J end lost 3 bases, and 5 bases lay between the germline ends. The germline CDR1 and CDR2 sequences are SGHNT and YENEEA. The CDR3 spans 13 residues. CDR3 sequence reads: CASSLEGDTEAFF. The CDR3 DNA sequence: TGTGCCAGCAGCTTAGAGGGGGACACTGAAGCTTTCTTT.

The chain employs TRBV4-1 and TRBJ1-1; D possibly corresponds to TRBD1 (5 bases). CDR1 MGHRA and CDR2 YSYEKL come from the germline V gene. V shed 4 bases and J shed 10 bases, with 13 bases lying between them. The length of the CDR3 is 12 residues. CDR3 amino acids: CASSPGWGTAFF. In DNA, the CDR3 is TGCGCCAGCAGCCCCGGTTGGGGGACAGCTTTCTTT.

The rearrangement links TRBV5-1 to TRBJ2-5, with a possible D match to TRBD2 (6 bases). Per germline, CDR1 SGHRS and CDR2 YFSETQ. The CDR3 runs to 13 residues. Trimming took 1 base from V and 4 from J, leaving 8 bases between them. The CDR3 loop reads CASSLLARETQYF. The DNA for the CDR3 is TGCGCCAGCAGCTTGCTAGCGCGAGAGACCCAGTACTTC. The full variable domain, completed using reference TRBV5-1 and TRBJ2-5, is KAGVTQTPRYLIKTRGQQVTLSCSPISGHRSVSWYQQTPGQGLQFLFEYFSETQRNKGNFPGRFSGRQFSNSRSEMNVSTLELGDSALYLCASSLLARETQYFGPGTRLLVL.

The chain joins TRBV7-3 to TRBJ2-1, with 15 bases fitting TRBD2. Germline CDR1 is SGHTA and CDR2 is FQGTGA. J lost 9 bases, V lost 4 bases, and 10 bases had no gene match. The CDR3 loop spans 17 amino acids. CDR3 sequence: CASSSPGTSGRQGEQFF. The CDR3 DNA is TGTGCCAGCAGCTCCCCCGGGACTAGCGGGAGGCAGGGTGAGCAGTTCTTC. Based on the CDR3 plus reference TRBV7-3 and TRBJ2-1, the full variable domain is GAGVSQTPSNKVTEKGKYVELRCDPISGHTALYWYRQSLGQGPEFLIYFQGTGAADDSGLPNDRFFAVRPEGSVSTLKIQRTERGDSAVYLCASSSPGTSGRQGEQFFGPGTRLTVL.

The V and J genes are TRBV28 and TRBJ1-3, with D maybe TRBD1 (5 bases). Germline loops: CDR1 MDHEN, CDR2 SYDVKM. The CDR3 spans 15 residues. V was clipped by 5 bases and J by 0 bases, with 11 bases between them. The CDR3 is CASSLDISSGNTIYF. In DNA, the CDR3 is TGTGCCAGCAGTCTGGACATTAGCTCTGGAAACACCATATATTTT.

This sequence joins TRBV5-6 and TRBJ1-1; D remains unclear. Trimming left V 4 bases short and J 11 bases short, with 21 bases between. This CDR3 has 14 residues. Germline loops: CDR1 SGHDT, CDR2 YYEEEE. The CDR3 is CASSVVVVGGMAFF. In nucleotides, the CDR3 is TGTGCCAGCAGCGTGGTGGTGGTGGGCGGGATGGCTTTCTTT.